The rows below give T cell receptor beta chains drawn from one sample of a study of blood T cell repertoires in COVID-19. Here immunoSEQ multiplex PCR was the method, and the copy in TCRdb shows in-frame clones only, minus some. The sample carries around 100,000 clones, 65% to 75% recorded once. Material: peripheral blood. These TCRs come from a man older than 75 with acute or convalescent COVID-19. Each CDR3 is given with its conserved first and last residue.

j_call: TRBJ1-1; v_call: TRBV15; cdr3_length: 14; cdr3_aa: CATSPVRGNTEAFF
j_call: TRBJ2-5; v_call: TRBV5-5; cdr3_length: 16; cdr3_aa: CASSSPGLAGGETQYF
j_call: TRBJ1-4; v_call: TRBV18; cdr3_length: 15; cdr3_aa: CASPRRDPLMKNCFF
j_call: TRBJ2-7; v_call: TRBV3-1/TRBV3-2; cdr3_length: 15; cdr3_aa: CASSQSWTGVYEQYF
j_call: TRBJ1-3; v_call: TRBV3-1/TRBV3-2; cdr3_length: 12; cdr3_aa: CASSQNYNTIYF
j_call: TRBJ2-3; v_call: TRBV5-6; cdr3_length: 13; cdr3_aa: CASSLSQTDTQYF
j_call: TRBJ2-7; v_call: TRBV28; cdr3_length: 15; cdr3_aa: CASRYRTSASYEQYF
j_call: TRBJ2-7; v_call: TRBV3-1/TRBV3-2; cdr3_length: 17; cdr3_aa: CASSQGSSQTAIYEQYF
j_call: TRBJ1-2; v_call: TRBV9; cdr3_length: 15; cdr3_aa: CASSSRTGTNYGYTF
j_call: TRBJ2-5; v_call: TRBV24-1; cdr3_length: 16; cdr3_aa: CATQEGSAGGGETQYF
j_call: TRBJ2-7; v_call: TRBV4-3; cdr3_length: 15; cdr3_aa: CASSQEWGDSYEQYF
j_call: TRBJ2-2; v_call: TRBV24-1; cdr3_length: 14; cdr3_aa: CATRADSFAGELFF
j_call: TRBJ2-3; v_call: TRBV11-2; cdr3_length: 16; cdr3_aa: CASSLGSASGSRTQYF
j_call: TRBJ2-5; v_call: TRBV5-6; cdr3_length: 14; cdr3_aa: CASTRSRGQETQYF
j_call: TRBJ2-7; v_call: TRBV21-1; cdr3_length: 16; cdr3_aa: CASSKVVSFKTYEQYF
j_call: TRBJ2-6; v_call: TRBV7-9; cdr3_length: 15; cdr3_aa: CASSSQGTGANVLTF
j_call: TRBJ1-1; v_call: TRBV5-5; cdr3_length: 17; cdr3_aa: CASSLASSEYLNTEAFF
j_call: TRBJ1-5; v_call: TRBV5-8; cdr3_length: 15; cdr3_aa: CASIYTGGRNQPQHF
j_call: TRBJ2-1; v_call: TRBV7-8; cdr3_length: 12; cdr3_aa: CASSPRQGAQFF
j_call: TRBJ2-7; v_call: TRBV28; cdr3_length: 13; cdr3_aa: CATSYEQTYEQYF
j_call: TRBJ2-2; v_call: TRBV5-4; cdr3_length: 18; cdr3_aa: CASSFGLAGGPDTGELFF
j_call: TRBJ1-1; v_call: TRBV6-6; cdr3_length: 12; cdr3_aa: CASSYTSGEAFF
j_call: TRBJ1-1; v_call: TRBV12-3/TRBV12-4; cdr3_length: 12; cdr3_aa: CASRPGGIEAFF
j_call: TRBJ1-1; v_call: TRBV6-5; cdr3_length: 12; cdr3_aa: CASGRGAGEAFF
j_call: TRBJ2-1; v_call: TRBV23-1; cdr3_length: 15; cdr3_aa: CASSQGEVGYNEQFF
j_call: TRBJ2-3; v_call: TRBV9; cdr3_length: 15; cdr3_aa: CASSDSGRAPDTQYF
j_call: TRBJ1-5; v_call: TRBV7-8; cdr3_length: 15; cdr3_aa: CASSLVEYSNQPQHF
j_call: TRBJ1-1; v_call: TRBV7-8; cdr3_length: 13; cdr3_aa: CASSLTGPTEAFF
j_call: TRBJ2-1; v_call: TRBV5-1; cdr3_length: 15; cdr3_aa: CASSLGLAGEGEQFF
j_call: TRBJ2-7; v_call: TRBV6-2/TRBV6-3; cdr3_length: 14; cdr3_aa: CASSVTGEASEQYF
j_call: TRBJ2-3; v_call: TRBV7-2; cdr3_length: 16; cdr3_aa: CAIRGLAGGPGDTQYF
j_call: TRBJ2-2; v_call: TRBV28; cdr3_length: 16; cdr3_aa: CASSPSGGANTGELFF
j_call: TRBJ2-6; v_call: TRBV19; cdr3_length: 14; cdr3_aa: CASSTRPGANVLTF
j_call: TRBJ2-2; v_call: TRBV10-3; cdr3_length: 15; cdr3_aa: CAISGQALNTGELFF
j_call: TRBJ1-6; v_call: TRBV13; cdr3_length: 12; cdr3_aa: CASSNENSPLHF